Presented here are 2 T cell receptor beta chains from one specimen sequenced in a study of blood T cell repertoires in COVID-19. Method: immunoSEQ multiplex PCR; TCRdb's copy keeps in-frame clones and lacks some. The table has fewer than 200,000 clones, about 70% seen once; the top ten hold 8.6%. The sequenced sample was peripheral blood. Receptors were obtained from a woman aged 50 to 60 with active or convalescent COVID-19.

The V gene is TRBV4-2, the J gene TRBJ2-7, with D perhaps TRBD1 (5 bases). V lost 1 base, J lost 6 bases, and 19 bases lay in between. Germline V gives CDR1 LGHNA, CDR2 YNFKEQ. This CDR3 has 16 amino acids. CDR3 amino acids: CASSQGAQVLRGEQYF. DNA of the CDR3: TGTGCCAGCAGCCAAGGGGCACAGGTTTTGCGCGGCGAGCAGTACTTC.

The chain joins TRBV5-1 to TRBJ2-1; TRBD1 matches 8 bases. There are 15 residues in the CDR3. Trimming cost V 1 base and J 7 bases; bases outside gene matches: 7. Looked up from germline, CDR1 is SGHRS and CDR2 is YFSETQ. CDR3 sequence reads: CASSLTQGARNEQFF. The DNA of the CDR3 is TGCGCCAGCAGCTTGACCCAGGGGGCGAGGAATGAGCAGTTCTTC.